This T cell receptor (beta chain) was obtained from a study of blood T cell repertoires in COVID-19. Across the study: The United States, Italy and Spain were the sources of the acute and convalescent COVID-19 samples. T cells, B-cell-depleted T cells, or PBMCs provided the cDNA or gDNA that served as material.

The CDR3 length is 14 residues. The V and J ends lost 4 bases and 4 bases respectively, with 13 bases between them. CDR1 is SQVTM and CDR2 is ANQGSEA in the germline V gene. Original data processing: Quantification of nucleated cells was approximated via reference gene primer amplification. Generated by immunoSEQ multiplex PCR, the TCRdb table keeps only in-frame clones and is missing some. V and J calls and clone size are given by that table; D and trimming were obtained from the DNA. The sample lists roughly 140,000 clones, 75% to 90% occurring once. The rearrangement joins TRBV29-1 to TRBJ2-2; D uncertain. Sample: peripheral blood. This receptor was taken from a woman between 40 and 55 years old with acute or convalescent COVID-19. This chain's CDR3 is CSVGPRIGTGELFF. Written as DNA, the CDR3 is TGCAGCGTTGGGCCTAGAATCGGCACCGGGGAGCTGTTTTTT.